The sequence of this T cell receptor beta chain was determined in a study of blood T cell repertoires in COVID-19. Study at large: COVID-19 samples, acute and convalescent, were from the United States, Italy and Spain.

Data came from immunoSEQ multiplex PCR; TCRdb stores just in-frame clones and leaves some out. The data show over 85,000 clones, 87% seen once. V was cut by 4 bases and J by 3 bases, with 11 bases left in between. This CDR3 spans 14 amino acids. The germline CDR1 and CDR2 sequences are SGHTA and FQGNSA. Specimen: peripheral blood. The genes are TRBV7-2 and TRBJ2-3, with D possibly TRBD2 on 6 matching bases. This clonotype originated in a human donor in a cohort sampled during active COVID-19. The CDR3 is CASSSVGGTDTQYF. The DNA of the CDR3 is TGTGCCAGCAGCTCAGTGGGGGGTACAGATACGCAGTATTTT.